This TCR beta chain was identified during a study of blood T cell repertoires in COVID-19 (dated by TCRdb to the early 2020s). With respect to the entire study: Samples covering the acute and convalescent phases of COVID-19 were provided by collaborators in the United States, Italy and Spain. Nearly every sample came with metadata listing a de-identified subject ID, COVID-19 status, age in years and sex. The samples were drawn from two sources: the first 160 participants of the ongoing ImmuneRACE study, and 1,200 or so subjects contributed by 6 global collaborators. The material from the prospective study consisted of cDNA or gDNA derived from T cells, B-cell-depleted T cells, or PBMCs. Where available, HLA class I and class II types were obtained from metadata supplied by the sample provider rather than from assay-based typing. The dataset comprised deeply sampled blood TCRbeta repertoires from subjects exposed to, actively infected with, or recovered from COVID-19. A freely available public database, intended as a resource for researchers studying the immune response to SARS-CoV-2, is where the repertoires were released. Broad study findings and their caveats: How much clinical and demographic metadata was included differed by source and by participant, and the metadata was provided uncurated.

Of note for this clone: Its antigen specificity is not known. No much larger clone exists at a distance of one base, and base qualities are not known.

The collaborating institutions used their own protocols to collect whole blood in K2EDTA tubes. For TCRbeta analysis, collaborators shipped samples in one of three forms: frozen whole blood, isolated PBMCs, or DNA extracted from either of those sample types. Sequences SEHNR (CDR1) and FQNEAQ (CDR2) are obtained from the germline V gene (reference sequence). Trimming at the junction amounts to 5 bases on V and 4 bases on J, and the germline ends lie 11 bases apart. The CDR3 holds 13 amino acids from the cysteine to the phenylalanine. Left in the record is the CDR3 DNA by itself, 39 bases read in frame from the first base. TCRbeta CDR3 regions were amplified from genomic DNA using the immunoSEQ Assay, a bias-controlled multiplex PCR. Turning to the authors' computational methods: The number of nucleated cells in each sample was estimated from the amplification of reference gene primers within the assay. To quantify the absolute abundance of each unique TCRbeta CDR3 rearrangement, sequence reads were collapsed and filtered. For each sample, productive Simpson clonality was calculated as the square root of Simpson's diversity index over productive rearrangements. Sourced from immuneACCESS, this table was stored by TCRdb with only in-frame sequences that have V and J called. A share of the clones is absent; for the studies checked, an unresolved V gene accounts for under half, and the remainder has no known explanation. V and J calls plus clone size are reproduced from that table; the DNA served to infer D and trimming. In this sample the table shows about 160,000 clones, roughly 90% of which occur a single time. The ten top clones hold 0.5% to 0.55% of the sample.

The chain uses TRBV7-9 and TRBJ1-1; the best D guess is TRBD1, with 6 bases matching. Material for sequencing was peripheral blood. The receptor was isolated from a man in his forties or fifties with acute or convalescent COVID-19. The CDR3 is CASSTRGGTEAFF. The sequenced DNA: TGTGCCAGCAGCACCAGGGGTGGCACTGAAGCTTTCTTT.